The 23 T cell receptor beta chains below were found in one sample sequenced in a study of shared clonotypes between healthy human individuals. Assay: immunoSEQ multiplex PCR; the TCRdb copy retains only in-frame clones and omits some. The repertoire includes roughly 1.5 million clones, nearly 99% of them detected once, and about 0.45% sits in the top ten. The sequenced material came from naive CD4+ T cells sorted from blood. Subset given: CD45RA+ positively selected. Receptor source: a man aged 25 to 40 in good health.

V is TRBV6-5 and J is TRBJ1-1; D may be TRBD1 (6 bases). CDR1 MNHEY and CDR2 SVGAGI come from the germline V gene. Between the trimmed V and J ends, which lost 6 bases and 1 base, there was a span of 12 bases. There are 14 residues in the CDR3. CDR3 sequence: CASSLDSKNTEAFF. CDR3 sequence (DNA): TGTGCCAGCAGCCTGGACAGCAAGAACACTGAAGCTTTCTTT.

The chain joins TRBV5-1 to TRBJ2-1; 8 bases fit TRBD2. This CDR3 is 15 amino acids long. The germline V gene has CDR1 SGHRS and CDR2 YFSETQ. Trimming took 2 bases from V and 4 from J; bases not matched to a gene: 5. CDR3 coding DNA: TGCGCCAGCAGCTTAGCGGGAGTACCTTACAATGAGCAGTTCTTC. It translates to CASSLAGVPYNEQFF. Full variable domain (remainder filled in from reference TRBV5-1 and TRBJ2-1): KAGVTQTPRYLIKTRGQQVTLSCSPISGHRSVSWYQQTPGQGLQFLFEYFSETQRNKGNFPGRFSGRQFSNSRSEMNVSTLELGDSALYLCASSLAGVPYNEQFFGPGTRLTVL.

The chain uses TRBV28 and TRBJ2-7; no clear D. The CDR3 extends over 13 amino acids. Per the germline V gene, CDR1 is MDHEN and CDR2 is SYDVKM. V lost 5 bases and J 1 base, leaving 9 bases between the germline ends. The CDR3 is CASSPSRSYEQYF. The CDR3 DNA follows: TGTGCCAGCAGTCCAAGCCGATCCTACGAGCAGTACTTC.

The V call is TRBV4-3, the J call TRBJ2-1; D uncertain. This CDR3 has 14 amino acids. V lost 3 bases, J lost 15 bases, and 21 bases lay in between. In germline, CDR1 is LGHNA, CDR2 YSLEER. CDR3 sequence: CASSHDLLVGLPFF. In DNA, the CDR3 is TGCGCCAGCAGCCATGACCTCCTTGTCGGGCTTCCGTTCTTC.

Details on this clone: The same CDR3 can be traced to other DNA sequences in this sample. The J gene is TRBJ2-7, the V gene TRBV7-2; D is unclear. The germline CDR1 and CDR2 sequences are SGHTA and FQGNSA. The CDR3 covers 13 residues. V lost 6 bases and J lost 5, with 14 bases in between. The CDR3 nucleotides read TGTGCCAGCAGTTCCACACGCGGAAACGAGCAGTACTTC. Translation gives CASSSTRGNEQYF.

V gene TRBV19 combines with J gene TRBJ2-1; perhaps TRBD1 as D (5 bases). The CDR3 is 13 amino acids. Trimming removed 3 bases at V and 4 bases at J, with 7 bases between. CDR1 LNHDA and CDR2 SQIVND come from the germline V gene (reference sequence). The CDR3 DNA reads TGTGCCAGTAGTATGAGACAGTACAATGAGCAGTTCTTC. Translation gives CASSMRQYNEQFF.

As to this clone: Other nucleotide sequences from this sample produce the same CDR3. CDR3 sequence (DNA): TGCAGTGCTAGTGGCGGCACTGAAGCTTTCTTT. Its translation is CSASGGTEAFF. The gene calls are TRBV20-1 and TRBJ1-1; D gene ambiguous. Per the germline V gene, CDR1 is DFQATT and CDR2 is SNEGSKA (reference sequence). The ends were cut back, 3 bases at V and 4 bases at J, with 6 bases in the middle. This CDR3 spans 11 amino acids.

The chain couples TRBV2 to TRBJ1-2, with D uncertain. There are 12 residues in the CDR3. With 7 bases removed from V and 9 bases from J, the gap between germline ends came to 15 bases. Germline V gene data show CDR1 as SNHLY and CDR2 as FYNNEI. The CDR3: CASKAVGTSYTF. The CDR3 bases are TGTGCCAGCAAGGCAGTGGGAACTAGCTACACCTTC.

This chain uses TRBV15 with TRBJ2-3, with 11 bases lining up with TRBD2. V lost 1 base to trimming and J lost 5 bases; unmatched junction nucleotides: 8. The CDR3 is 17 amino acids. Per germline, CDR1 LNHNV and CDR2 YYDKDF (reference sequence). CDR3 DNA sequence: TGTGCCACCAGCAGAGGCTTCATAGCGGGAGGGAGAGATACGCAGTATTTT. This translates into CATSRGFIAGGRDTQYF. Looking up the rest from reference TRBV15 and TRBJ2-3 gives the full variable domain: DAMVIQNPRYQVTQFGKPVTLSCSQTLNHNVMYWYQQKSSQAPKLLFHYYDKDFNNEADTPDNFQSRRPNTSFCFLDIRSPGLGDTAMYLCATSRGFIAGGRDTQYFGPGTRLTVL.

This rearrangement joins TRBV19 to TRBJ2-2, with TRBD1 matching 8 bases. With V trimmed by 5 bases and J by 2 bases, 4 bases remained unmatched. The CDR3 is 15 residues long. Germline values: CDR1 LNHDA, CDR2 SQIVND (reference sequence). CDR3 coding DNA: TGTGCCAGTAGTTTCGGGACAGGTAACACCGGGGAGCTGTTTTTT. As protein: CASSFGTGNTGELFF.

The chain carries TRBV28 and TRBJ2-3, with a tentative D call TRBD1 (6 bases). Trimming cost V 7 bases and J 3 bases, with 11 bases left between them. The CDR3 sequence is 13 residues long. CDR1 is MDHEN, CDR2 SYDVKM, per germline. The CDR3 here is CASTEDSTDTQYF. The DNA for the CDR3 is TGTGCCAGCACCGAGGACAGTACAGATACGCAGTATTTT.

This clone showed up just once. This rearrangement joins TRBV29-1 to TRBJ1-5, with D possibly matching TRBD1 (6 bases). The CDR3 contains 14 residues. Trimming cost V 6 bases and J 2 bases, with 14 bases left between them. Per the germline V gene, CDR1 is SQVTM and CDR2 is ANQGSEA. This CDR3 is CSVLMDRGNQPQHF. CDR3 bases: TGCAGCGTCCTTATGGACAGAGGCAATCAGCCCCAGCATTTT. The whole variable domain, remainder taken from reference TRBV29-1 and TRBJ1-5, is SAVISQKPSRDICQRGTSLTIQCQVDSQVTMMFWYRQQPGQSLTLIATANQGSEATYESGFVIDKFPISRPNLTFSTLTVSNMSPEDSSIYLCSVLMDRGNQPQHFGDGTRLSIL.

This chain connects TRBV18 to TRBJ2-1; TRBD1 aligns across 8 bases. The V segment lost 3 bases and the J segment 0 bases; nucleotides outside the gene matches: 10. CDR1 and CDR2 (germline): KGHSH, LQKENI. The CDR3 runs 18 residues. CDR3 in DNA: TGTGCCAGCTCACCTTTTAGTCGGACAGGGAGCTCCTACAATGAGCAGTTCTTC. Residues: CASSPFSRTGSSYNEQFF.

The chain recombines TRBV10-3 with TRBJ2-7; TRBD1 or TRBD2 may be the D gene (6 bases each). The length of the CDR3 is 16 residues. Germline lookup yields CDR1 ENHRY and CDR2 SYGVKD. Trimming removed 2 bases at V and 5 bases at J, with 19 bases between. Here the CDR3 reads CAISEGVRGTPNEQYF. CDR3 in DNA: TGTGCCATCAGTGAGGGGGTGAGGGGGACTCCCAACGAGCAGTACTTC.

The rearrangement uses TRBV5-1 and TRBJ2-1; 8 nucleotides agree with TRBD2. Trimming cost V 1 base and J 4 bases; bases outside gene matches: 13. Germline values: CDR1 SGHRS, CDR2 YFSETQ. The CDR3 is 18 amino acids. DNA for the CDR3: TGCGCCAGCAGCTTGACCCGACTGGGACTAGTCGGGTACAATGAGCAGTTCTTC. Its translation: CASSLTRLGLVGYNEQFF.

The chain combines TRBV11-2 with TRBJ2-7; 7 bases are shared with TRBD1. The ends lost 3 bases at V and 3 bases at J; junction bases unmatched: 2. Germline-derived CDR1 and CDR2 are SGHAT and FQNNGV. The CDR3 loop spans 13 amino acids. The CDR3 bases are TGTGCCAGCAGCTTTGACAGGGACTACGAGCAGTACTTC. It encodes CASSFDRDYEQYF.

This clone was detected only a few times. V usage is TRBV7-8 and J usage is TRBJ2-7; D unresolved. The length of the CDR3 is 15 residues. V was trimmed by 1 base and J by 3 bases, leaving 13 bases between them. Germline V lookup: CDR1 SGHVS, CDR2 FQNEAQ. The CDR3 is CASSLGLVESYEQYF. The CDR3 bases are TGTGCCAGCAGCTTAGGGTTGGTAGAAAGCTACGAGCAGTACTTC.

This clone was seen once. The CDR3 sequence is CASSYIDRPYEQYF. The CDR3, as DNA: TGTGCCAGCAGTTATATCGACAGACCCTACGAGCAGTACTTC. The chain carries TRBV27 and TRBJ2-7; D is perhaps TRBD1 (5 bases). V lost 4 bases, J lost 2 bases, and 12 bases lay in between. There are 14 residues in the CDR3. Germline V lookup: CDR1 MNHEY, CDR2 SMNVEV (reference sequence).

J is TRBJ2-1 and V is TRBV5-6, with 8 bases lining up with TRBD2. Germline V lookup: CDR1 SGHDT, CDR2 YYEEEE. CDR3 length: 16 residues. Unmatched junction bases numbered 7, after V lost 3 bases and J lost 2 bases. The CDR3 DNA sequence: TGTGCCAGCAGCTCGGTGAAAGCGGGGGCCTACAATGAGCAGTTCTTC. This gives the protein CASSSVKAGAYNEQFF.

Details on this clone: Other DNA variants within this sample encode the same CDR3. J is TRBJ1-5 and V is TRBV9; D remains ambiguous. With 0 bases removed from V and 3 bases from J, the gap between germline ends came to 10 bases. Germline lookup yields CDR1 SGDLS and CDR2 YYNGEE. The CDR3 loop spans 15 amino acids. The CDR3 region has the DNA TGTGCCAGCAGCGTAGGGGCAGGCACCAATCAGCCCCAGCATTTT. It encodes CASSVGAGTNQPQHF.

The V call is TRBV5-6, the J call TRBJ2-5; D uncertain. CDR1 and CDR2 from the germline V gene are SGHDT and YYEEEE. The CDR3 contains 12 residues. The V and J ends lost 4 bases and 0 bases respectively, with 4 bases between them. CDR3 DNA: TGTGCCAGCAGCCGCAACCAAGAGACCCAGTACTTC. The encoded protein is CASSRNQETQYF. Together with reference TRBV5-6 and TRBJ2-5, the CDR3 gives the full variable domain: DAGVTQSPTHLIKTRGQQVTLRCSPKSGHDTVSWYQQALGQGPQFIFQYYEEEERQRGNFPDRFSGHQFPNYSSELNVNALLLGDSALYLCASSRNQETQYFGPGTRLLVL.

CDR3 residues: CASSQLGSSTYTQYF. DNA for the CDR3: TGTGCCAGCAGCCAACTAGGTTCGAGTACTTATACGCAGTATTTT. The chain is built from TRBV14 and TRBJ2-3; D not certain. The CDR3 contains 15 residues. Germline V gene data show CDR1 as SGHDN and CDR2 as FVKESK. V gave up 2 bases and J gave up 7 bases, with 16 bases separating them.

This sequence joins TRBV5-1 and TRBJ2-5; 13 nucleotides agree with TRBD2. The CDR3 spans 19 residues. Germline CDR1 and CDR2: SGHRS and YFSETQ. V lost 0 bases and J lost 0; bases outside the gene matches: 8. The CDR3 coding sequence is TGCGCCAGCAGCTTGGCAGGGACTAGCGGGACTGGGTACCAAGAGACCCAGTACTTC. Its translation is CASSLAGTSGTGYQETQYF. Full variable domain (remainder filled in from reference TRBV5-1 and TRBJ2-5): KAGVTQTPRYLIKTRGQQVTLSCSPISGHRSVSWYQQTPGQGLQFLFEYFSETQRNKGNFPGRFSGRQFSNSRSEMNVSTLELGDSALYLCASSLAGTSGTGYQETQYFGPGTRLLVL.